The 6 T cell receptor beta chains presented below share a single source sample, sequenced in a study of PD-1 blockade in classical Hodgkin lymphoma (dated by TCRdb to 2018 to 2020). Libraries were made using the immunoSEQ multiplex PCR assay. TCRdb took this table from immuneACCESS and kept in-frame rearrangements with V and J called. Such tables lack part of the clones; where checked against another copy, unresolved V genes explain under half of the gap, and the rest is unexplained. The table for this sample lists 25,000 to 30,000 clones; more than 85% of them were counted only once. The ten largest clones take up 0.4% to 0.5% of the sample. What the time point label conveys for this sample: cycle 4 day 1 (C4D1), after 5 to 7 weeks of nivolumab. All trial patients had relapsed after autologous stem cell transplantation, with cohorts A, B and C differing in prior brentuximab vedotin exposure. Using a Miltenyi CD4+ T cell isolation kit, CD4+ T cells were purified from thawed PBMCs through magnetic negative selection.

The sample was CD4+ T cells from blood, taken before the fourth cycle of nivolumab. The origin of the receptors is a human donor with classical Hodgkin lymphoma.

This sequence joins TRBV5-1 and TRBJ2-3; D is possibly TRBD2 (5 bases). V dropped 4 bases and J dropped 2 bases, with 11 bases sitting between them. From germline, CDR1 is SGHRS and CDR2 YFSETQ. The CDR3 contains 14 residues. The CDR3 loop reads CASSTDSLTDTQYF. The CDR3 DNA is TGCGCCAGCAGCACGGACTCTCTCACAGATACGCAGTATTTT.

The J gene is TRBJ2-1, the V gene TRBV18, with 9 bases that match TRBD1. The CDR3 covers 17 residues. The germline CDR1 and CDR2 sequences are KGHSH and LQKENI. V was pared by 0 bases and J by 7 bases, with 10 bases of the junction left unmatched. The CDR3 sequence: CASSPPLGTGIGNEQFF. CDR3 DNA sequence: TGTGCCAGCTCACCACCGTTAGGGACAGGGATTGGGAATGAGCAGTTCTTC.

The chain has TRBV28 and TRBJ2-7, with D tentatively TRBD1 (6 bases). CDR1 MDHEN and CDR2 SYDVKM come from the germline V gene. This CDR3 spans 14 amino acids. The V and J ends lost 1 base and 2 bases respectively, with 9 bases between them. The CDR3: CASSLFKGAYEQYF. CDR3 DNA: TGTGCCAGCAGTTTATTCAAGGGGGCCTACGAGCAGTACTTC. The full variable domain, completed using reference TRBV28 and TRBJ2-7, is DVKVTQSSRYLVKRTGEKVFLECVQDMDHENMFWYRQDPGLGLRLIYFSYDVKMKEKGDIPEGYSVSREKKERFSLILESASTNQTSMYLCASSLFKGAYEQYFGPGTRLTVT.

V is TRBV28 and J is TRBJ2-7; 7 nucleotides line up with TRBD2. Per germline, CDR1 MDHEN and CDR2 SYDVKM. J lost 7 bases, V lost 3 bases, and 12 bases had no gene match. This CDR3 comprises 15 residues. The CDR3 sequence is CASSLPSGMIREQYF. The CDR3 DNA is TGTGCCAGCAGTTTGCCCAGCGGGATGATAAGGGAGCAGTACTTC.

The CDR3 nucleotides are TGCGCCAGCAGTCGACAGGGGGCGACCCAAGAGACCCAGTACTTC. Its protein is CASSRQGATQETQYF. The chain uses TRBV10-2 and TRBJ2-5; TRBD1 agrees at 10 bases. This CDR3 has 15 amino acids. The germline gives CDR1 WSHSY, CDR2 SAAADI. Unmatched junction bases numbered 4, after V lost 5 bases and J lost 1 base.

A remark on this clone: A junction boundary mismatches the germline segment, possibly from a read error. CDR3 residues: CASSKRDRGFPEQYF. CDR3 DNA: TGTGCTAGCAGCAAGAGGGACAGGGGGTTCCCCGAGCAGTACTTC. V gene TRBV7-7 combines with J gene TRBJ2-7; 11 positions match TRBD1. CDR1 is SSHAT and CDR2 is FNYEAQ in the germline V gene (reference sequence). The CDR3 covers 15 residues.